These 27 T cell receptor beta chains came from one sample sequenced in a study of T cell changes during pregnancy in multiple sclerosis. Data came from immunoSEQ multiplex PCR; TCRdb stores just in-frame clones and leaves some out. This sample yields nearly 60,000 clones, of which about 90% are seen a single time; roughly 0.48% belongs to the top ten. This specimen was CD4+ T cells from peripheral blood mononuclear cells, taken after pregnancy. These receptors originate from a female donor in good health, enrolled as a control in a pregnancy study.

The chain is built from TRBV15 and TRBJ2-7, with TRBD1 matching 8 bases. V lost 1 base and J lost 2; bases outside the gene matches: 4. The CDR3 extends over 15 amino acids. Per the germline V gene, CDR1 is LNHNV and CDR2 is YYDKDF (reference sequence). The CDR3 spells CATSRAKGQAYEQYF. In nucleotides, the CDR3 is TGTGCCACCAGCAGAGCGAAGGGACAGGCCTACGAGCAGTACTTC.

The CDR3 DNA reads as TGTGCCAGCAGTTACTGGAGGACAGGGAGTAACTATGGCTACACCTTC. Translation gives CASSYWRTGSNYGYTF. This chain uses TRBV6-5 with TRBJ1-2, with 8 bases that match TRBD1. Germline-derived CDR1 and CDR2 are MNHEY and SVGAGI. Unmatched junction bases numbered 5, after V lost 1 base and J lost 1 base. The CDR3 consists of 16 residues.

The DNA of the CDR3 is TGTGCCAGCCACCTAGGGACAGGGCGTTCTTCTGGGGCCAACGTCCTGACTTTC. Translating it yields CASHLGTGRSSGANVLTF. The chain employs TRBV27 and TRBJ2-6, with 9 nucleotides matching TRBD1. The CDR3 runs 18 residues. V lost 8 bases and J lost 1; bases outside the gene matches: 12. Germline-derived CDR1 and CDR2 are MNHEY and SMNVEV (reference sequence). Full variable domain (missing parts from reference TRBV27 and TRBJ2-6): EAQVTQNPRYLITVTGKKLTVTCSQNMNHEYMSWYRQDPGLGLRQIYYSMNVEVTDKGDVPEGYKVSRKEKRNFPLILESPSPNQTSLYFCASHLGTGRSSGANVLTFGAGSRLTVL.

This sequence joins TRBV2 and TRBJ1-3; possible D gene TRBD1, 5 bases. Germline values: CDR1 SNHLY, CDR2 FYNNEI. Trimming left V 4 bases short and J 0 bases short, with 10 bases between. This CDR3 is 15 amino acids long. CDR3 DNA sequence: TGTGCCAGCAGTGCGGCAGGGAACTCTGGAAACACCATATATTTT. Translated, it gives CASSAAGNSGNTIYF. Full variable domain (outside the CDR3, taken from reference TRBV2 and TRBJ1-3): EPEVTQTPSHQVTQMGQEVILRCVPISNHLYFYWYRQILGQKVEFLVSFYNNEISEKSEIFDDQFSVERPDGSNFTLKIRSTKLEDSAMYFCASSAAGNSGNTIYFGEGSWLTVV.

The rearrangement joins TRBV7-9 to TRBJ1-6; 7 bases are a match to TRBD1. Germline values: CDR1 SEHNR, CDR2 FQNEAQ (reference sequence). The CDR3 runs to 16 residues. V was pared by 5 bases and J by 7 bases, with 11 bases of the junction left unmatched. CDR3 nucleotides: TGTGCCAGCAGCCCATACCGGGACAGATCAAATTCACCCCTCCACTTT. This encodes CASSPYRDRSNSPLHF.

V usage is TRBV6-5 and J usage is TRBJ1-2; D is uncertain. Germline CDR1 reads MNHEY; CDR2 reads SVGAGI. The CDR3 covers 14 residues. The germline V and J ends were trimmed by 2 bases and 5 bases, with 12 bases remaining between them. The chain's CDR3 is CASSYGQADYGYTF. The CDR3 coding sequence is TGTGCCAGCAGTTACGGGCAGGCCGATTATGGCTACACCTTC.

The genes are TRBV6-6 and TRBJ1-6, with D tentatively TRBD1 (6 bases). This CDR3 is 15 amino acids long. With 0 bases removed from V and 4 bases from J, the gap between germline ends came to 7 bases. Germline CDR1 is MNHNY and CDR2 is SVGAGI (reference sequence). This CDR3 is CASSYSQGYNSPLHF. For the CDR3, the DNA is TGTGCCAGCAGTTACTCTCAGGGGTATAATTCACCCCTCCACTTT.

The chain is built from TRBV9 and TRBJ1-1; D is ambiguous. Germline V gene data show CDR1 as SGDLS and CDR2 as YYNGEE. The CDR3 is 15 amino acids. V gave up 4 bases and J gave up 0 bases, with 13 bases separating them. CDR3 sequence reads: CASSIYSGLNTEAFF. CDR3 nucleotide sequence: TGTGCCAGCAGCATTTACAGCGGACTGAACACTGAAGCTTTCTTT.

In its sample, this clone was seen once. This rearrangement joins TRBV30 to TRBJ1-2, with 7 positions matching TRBD1. The germline gives CDR1 GTSNPN, CDR2 SVGIG (reference sequence). V shed 2 bases and J 2 bases; nucleotides not matched to a gene: 5. The CDR3 runs to 14 residues. The CDR3 spells CAWSYRGLNYGYTF. The CDR3 nucleotides read TGTGCCTGGAGTTACAGGGGTTTAAACTATGGCTACACCTTC.

Of note for this clone: The sample holds other DNA sequences that translate to the same CDR3. The chain uses TRBV30 and TRBJ1-2; D remains ambiguous. This CDR3 has 11 residues. Trimming cost V 4 bases and J 2 bases, with 5 bases left between them. Germline V lookup: CDR1 GTSNPN, CDR2 SVGIG (reference sequence). The CDR3 loop is CAWTENYGYTF. CDR3 nucleotide sequence: TGTGCCTGGACAGAAAACTATGGCTACACCTTC.

This chain connects TRBV6-1 to TRBJ1-5; 8 bases match TRBD1. V shed 2 bases, J shed 2 bases, and the junction held 8 bases outside the gene matches. The germline gives CDR1 MNHNS, CDR2 SASEGT. This CDR3 spans 17 amino acids. The CDR3 nucleotides are TGTGCCAGCAGTGAAAGCGTGGACAGGGCCGGCAATCAGCCCCAGCATTTT. Translating it yields CASSESVDRAGNQPQHF.

The J gene is TRBJ1-1, the V gene TRBV27, with D perhaps matching TRBD1 (6 bases). V was clipped by 1 base and J by 1 base, with 16 bases between them. Germline V gives CDR1 MNHEY, CDR2 SMNVEV (reference sequence). The CDR3 runs 17 residues. The CDR3 spells CASSLFGPSRGNTEAFF. As DNA, the CDR3 is TGTGCCAGCAGTTTATTCGGACCTTCCAGGGGGAACACTGAAGCTTTCTTT.

The CDR3 bases are TGTGCCAGTAGTGGATCGACAGGGGGTTTCAGTGAGCAGTTCTTC. Its translation is CASSGSTGGFSEQFF. The V gene is TRBV19, the J gene TRBJ2-1, with 9 bases identical to TRBD1. This CDR3 spans 15 amino acids. V shed 5 bases and J 9 bases; nucleotides not matched to a gene: 11. CDR1 and CDR2 from the germline V gene are LNHDA and SQIVND (reference sequence).

Regarding this clone: One end of the junction varies from germline; a read error may be responsible. This chain uses TRBV4-1 with TRBJ2-3, with 8 positions matching TRBD1. The CDR3 is 15 residues long. CDR1 and CDR2 from the germline V gene are MGHRA and YSYEKL. As DNA, the CDR3 is TGCGCCAGCAGCCAGCAGACAGGGGTAACAGATATGCAGTATTTT. This gives the protein CASSQQTGVTDMQYF.

The chain joins TRBV19 to TRBJ2-3, with TRBD2 matching over 8 bases. With 5 bases clipped from V and 6 bases from J, the junction kept 10 bases outside the gene matches. In germline, CDR1 is LNHDA, CDR2 SQIVND (reference sequence). The CDR3 consists of 15 residues. This CDR3 is CASSSSGTSVDTQYF. The CDR3, as DNA: TGTGCCAGTAGTTCCTCCGGGACTAGTGTCGATACGCAGTATTTT.

The chain uses TRBV6-5 and TRBJ1-2, with 8 bases lining up with TRBD1. Germline CDR1 is MNHEY and CDR2 is SVGAGI. CDR3 size: 15 residues. The V segment lost 2 bases and the J segment 8 bases; nucleotides outside the gene matches: 10. CDR3 nucleotide sequence: TGTGCCAGCAGTTACAATGGACAGGGTCGTAAGGGCTACACCTTC. It translates to CASSYNGQGRKGYTF.

V is TRBV25-1 and J is TRBJ2-3; 9 bases line up with TRBD2. The length of the CDR3 is 16 residues. Trimming at V came to 2 bases and at J to 2 bases, leaving 5 bases not matched to a gene. The germline gives CDR1 MGHDK, CDR2 SYGVNS. The CDR3 bases are TGTGCCAGCAGTGAACTGCTAGCGGGACCCACAGATACGCAGTATTTT. It translates to CASSELLAGPTDTQYF.

The chain is built from TRBV5-1 and TRBJ2-7, with a weak D call TRBD1 (5 bases). The CDR3 extends over 15 amino acids. V was trimmed by 0 bases and J by 5 bases, leaving 15 bases between them. Germline values: CDR1 SGHRS, CDR2 YFSETQ. This chain's CDR3 is CASSLGTPQNDEQYF. CDR3 DNA sequence: TGCGCCAGCAGCTTGGGGACACCCCAGAATGACGAGCAGTACTTC. Full variable domain (outside the CDR3, taken from reference TRBV5-1 and TRBJ2-7): KAGVTQTPRYLIKTRGQQVTLSCSPISGHRSVSWYQQTPGQGLQFLFEYFSETQRNKGNFPGRFSGRQFSNSRSEMNVSTLELGDSALYLCASSLGTPQNDEQYFGPGTRLTVT.

This clone was seen only a few times. The CDR3 bases are TGTGCCAGTAGCCCTGCTTGGACAGACTACACTGAAGCTTTCTTT. Amino acid sequence: CASSPAWTDYTEAFF. V gene TRBV19 combines with J gene TRBJ1-1; weak D call: TRBD1 (6 bases). With 6 bases removed from V and 3 bases from J, the gap between germline ends came to 17 bases. Germline V gene lookup returns CDR1 LNHDA and CDR2 SQIVND (reference sequence). The CDR3 sequence is 15 residues long. The complete variable domain, with remaining parts taken from reference TRBV19 and TRBJ1-1, reads DGGITQSPKYLFRKEGQNVTLSCEQNLNHDAMYWYRQDPGQGLRLIYYSQIVNDFQKGDIAEGYSVSREKKESFPLTVTSAQKNPTAFYLCASSPAWTDYTEAFFGQGTRLTVV.

This rearrangement joins TRBV28 to TRBJ1-1; D call uncertain. Trimming removed 7 bases from V and 2 bases from J, with 8 bases in between. This CDR3 has 12 amino acids. Germline CDR1 reads MDHEN; CDR2 reads SYDVKM. In nucleotides, the CDR3 is TGTGCCAGCATTACGAGTAACACTGAAGCTTTCTTT. Its protein is CASITSNTEAFF.

The chain recombines TRBV18 with TRBJ2-7, with no clear D. CDR3 size: 11 residues. Germline V gene lookup returns CDR1 KGHSH and CDR2 LQKENI. V was clipped by 2 bases and J by 5 bases, with 4 bases between them. The CDR3 spells CASSPYDEQYF. DNA of the CDR3: TGTGCCAGCTCACCATATGACGAGCAGTACTTC.

CDR3 DNA sequence: TGTGCCAGCAGCCAAGCAGGGATCACCTATGGCTACACCTTC. As protein: CASSQAGITYGYTF. The chain joins TRBV4-2 to TRBJ1-2, with D possibly matching TRBD1 (5 bases). V gave up 1 base and J gave up 4 bases, with 10 bases separating them. Germline V CDR1 and CDR2: LGHNA, YNFKEQ. The CDR3 is made up of 14 amino acids.

J is TRBJ2-7 and V is TRBV2; 7 nucleotides line up with TRBD1. CDR3 length: 12 residues. Losses at the gene ends were 10 bases for V and 2 bases for J; bases not matched to a gene: 5. Germline loops: CDR1 SNHLY, CDR2 FYNNEI. The CDR3: CATRQGTYEQYF. The CDR3 nucleotides are TGTGCCACCAGACAGGGAACCTACGAGCAGTACTTC. Full variable domain (remainder filled in from reference TRBV2 and TRBJ2-7): EPEVTQTPSHQVTQMGQEVILRCVPISNHLYFYWYRQILGQKVEFLVSFYNNEISEKSEIFDDQFSVERPDGSNFTLKIRSTKLEDSAMYFCATRQGTYEQYFGPGTRLTVT.

The chain joins TRBV30 to TRBJ1-2; D call uncertain. Germline CDR1 is GTSNPN and CDR2 is SVGIG (reference sequence). The CDR3 is made up of 12 amino acids. The V end was cut by 0 bases, the J end by 6 bases, with 8 bases between. CDR3 region: CAWSVHGDGYTF. The DNA for the CDR3 is TGTGCCTGGAGTGTACACGGAGATGGCTACACCTTC.

The chain uses TRBV11-3 and TRBJ2-1; 9 bases align to TRBD2. The CDR3 totals 14 residues. The V gene end was trimmed by 5 bases and the J gene end by 4 bases; junction bases not matched to a gene: 3. Germline CDR1 SGHNT, CDR2 YENEEA. The DNA of the CDR3 is TGTGCCAGCAGCCCGGCGGGGGGGTACAATGAGCAGTTCTTC. It specifies CASSPAGGYNEQFF.

The chain combines TRBV2 with TRBJ2-3, with a weak D call TRBD2 (7 bases). Trimming left V 6 bases short and J 4 bases short, with 17 bases between. The CDR3 loop spans 15 amino acids. CDR1 is SNHLY, CDR2 FYNNEI, per germline. The CDR3 here is CASRLGGRSSDTQYF. CDR3 DNA sequence: TGTGCCAGCAGACTCGGGGGGCGTTCCTCAGATACGCAGTATTTT.

This sequence joins TRBV5-4 and TRBJ1-1, with a tentative D call TRBD1 (5 bases). From germline, CDR1 is SGHNT and CDR2 YYREEE (reference sequence). This CDR3 region has 13 residues. V gave up 2 bases and J gave up 6 bases, with 11 bases separating them. CDR3 sequence: CASSFSRASEAFF. The CDR3 DNA reads TGTGCCAGCAGCTTTTCCAGGGCCTCTGAAGCTTTCTTT.